This entry concerns a single TCR beta chain. The sample comes from a study of blood T cell repertoires in COVID-19. At the level of the study: COVID-19 samples, acute and convalescent, were from the United States, Italy and Spain.

Ages ranged from about 18 to 100 years, with residence in 24 US areas. Assignments of participants to cohorts depended upon their own reported clinical history. Exposed study participants had met a COVID-19 case within 2 weeks before entry. Here immunoSEQ multiplex PCR was the method, and the copy in TCRdb shows in-frame clones only, minus some. The sample includes roughly 430,000 clones, more than 70% of them seen just once. This CDR3 is built from 15 residues. The germline V and J ends were trimmed by 3 bases and 6 bases, with 14 bases remaining between them. In germline, CDR1 is SEHNR, CDR2 FQNEAQ (reference sequence).

The rearrangement links TRBV7-9 to TRBJ1-4; maybe TRBD1 (6 bases). This receptor was identified in a young woman who had been exposed to COVID-19. Sequencing used PBMCs or T cells enriched from blood (not recorded which). CDR3 DNA: TGTGCCAGCAGCTTCGGGGGGGCGAGTCATGAAAAACTGTTTTTT. Protein product: CASSFGGASHEKLFF. Combining the CDR3 with reference TRBV7-9 and TRBJ1-4 gives the whole variable domain DTGVSQNPRHKITKRGQNVTFRCDPISEHNRLYWYRQTLGQGPEFLTYFQNEAQLEKSRLLSDRFSAERPKGSFSTLEIQRTEQGDSAMYLCASSFGGASHEKLFFGSGTQLSVL.